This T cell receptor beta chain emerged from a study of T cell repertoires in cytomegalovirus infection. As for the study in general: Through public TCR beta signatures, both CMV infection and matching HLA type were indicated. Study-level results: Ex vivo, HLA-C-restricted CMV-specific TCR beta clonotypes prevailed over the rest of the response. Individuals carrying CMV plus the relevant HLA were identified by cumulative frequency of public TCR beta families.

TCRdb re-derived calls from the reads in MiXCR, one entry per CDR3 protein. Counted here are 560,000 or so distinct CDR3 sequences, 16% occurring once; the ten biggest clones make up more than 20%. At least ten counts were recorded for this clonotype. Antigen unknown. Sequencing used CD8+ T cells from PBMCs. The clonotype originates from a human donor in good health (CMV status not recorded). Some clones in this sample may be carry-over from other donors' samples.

The DNA of the CDR3 is TGTGCCAGCGTAGGACCGCTGTATGGTAGCAATCAGCCCCAGCATTTT. Its translation is CASVGPLYGSNQPQHF. The chain carries TRBV28 and TRBJ1-5, with unresolved D. The V gene's germline CDR1 is MDHEN and CDR2 SYDVKM. The germline V and J ends were trimmed by 8 bases and 0 bases, with 17 bases remaining between them. This CDR3 is 16 amino acids long.